This T cell receptor beta chain was captured in a study of blood T cells in healthy people across ages. Study outcomes and limitations: Total diversity from one million sequenced T cells was likely underestimated.

In regard to this clonotype: What it binds is unknown.

Primed by a sample-barcoded 5' primer and a J-beta primer mix, a second PCR proceeded for roughly 7 to 11 cycles. TCRdb analysed the 5' RACE reads with MiXCR anew, one entry per CDR3 protein. The sample lists approximately 770,000 distinct CDR3 sequences, roughly 60% occurring once. Russia was home to the donors, healthy Caucasian individuals aged about 6 to 90. Researchers isolated at least 6 million PBMCs per sample. V was clipped by 4 bases and J by 10 bases, with 19 bases between them. The CDR3 has 14 amino acids. Looked up from germline, CDR1 is MNHEY and CDR2 is SVGEGT. The receptor's source is a man under 40 in good health. This chain connects TRBV6-2 or TRBV6-3 to TRBJ1-2; D possibly corresponds to TRBD1 (5 bases). The material sequenced was blood. CDR3 bases: TGTGCCAGCAGTTCCGCGGGGACGTTAGGGAACTACACCTTC. As protein: CASSSAGTLGNYTF.